Sequencing of this TCR beta chain was carried out in a study of beta chain features in type 1 diabetes. CDR1 is SEHNR and CDR2 is FQNEAQ in the germline V gene (reference sequence). Trimming took off 1 base at V and 4 bases at J, with 10 bases between the two ends. The CDR3 runs to 14 residues. Of the isolated RNA, all was reverse transcribed, and so the sequenced material was expressed TCRB transcripts. Only in-frame clones appear in the TCRdb table, and some are missing; sequencing was by immunoSEQ multiplex PCR. The sample includes about 340,000 clones, under 8.5% of them seen just once. The V and J genes are TRBV7-9 and TRBJ2-5; D gene ambiguous. The clonotype originates from a woman aged 18-29 years in good health. The sample comprised central memory CD4+ T cells from blood. The chain's CDR3 is CASSLEGRAETQYF. The CDR3 bases are TGTGCCAGCAGCTTAGAGGGTCGTGCAGAGACCCAGTACTTC.